This TCR beta chain was observed in a study of OX40 agonist ivuxolimab in advanced cancers. Libraries were prepared by immunoSEQ multiplex PCR; TCRdb keeps only in-frame clonotypes and omits some of them. The sample records some 86,000 clones, approximately 94% being singletons. The source material was CD4+ or CD8+ T cells sorted from blood, sampled in a trial of the OX40 agonist ivuxolimab. The clonotype originates from an adult with an advanced solid tumor such as melanoma, head and neck, liver or kidney cancer.

The CDR3 protein is CASSFSGGFPGFAQHF. DNA of the CDR3: TGTGCCAGCAGTTTTTCCGGGGGTTTCCCCGGGTTCGCCCAGCATTTT. V is TRBV28 and J is TRBJ1-5, with D maybe TRBD1 (5 bases). Germline CDR1 and CDR2: MDHEN and SYDVKM. Trimming cost V 3 bases and J 11 bases, with 23 bases left between them. This CDR3 has 16 amino acids.